These 15 T cell receptor beta chains were sequenced from one sample in a study of blood T cell repertoires in COVID-19 (dated by TCRdb to 2020 to 2021). The protocol used for the library was the immunoSEQ multiplex PCR assay. TCRdb took this table from immuneACCESS and kept in-frame rearrangements with V and J called. Such tables lack part of the clones; where checked against another copy, unresolved V genes explain under half of the gap, and the rest is unexplained. This sample is represented by fewer than 200,000 clones; about 88% of them were singletons. The leading ten clones occupy roughly 2.5% of the sample. Sample: peripheral blood. The receptors originated from a man aged 40-49 years with active or convalescent COVID-19.

The gene calls are TRBV4-2 and TRBJ1-5; 7 bases line up with TRBD1. Germline CDR1 reads LGHNA; CDR2 reads YNFKEQ. The CDR3 has 17 amino acids. V dropped 3 bases and J dropped 0; count of bases not matched to a gene: 8. The CDR3 DNA reads TGTGCCAGCAGCCAGGGGTTCGGGACAGATAGCAATCAGCCCCAGCATTTT. It is translated as CASSQGFGTDSNQPQHF.

The chain combines TRBV6-2 or TRBV6-3 with TRBJ2-7; 7 nucleotides match TRBD1. The CDR3 runs to 12 residues. With 5 bases clipped from V and 5 bases from J, the junction kept 3 bases outside the gene matches. Germline CDR1 reads MNHEY; CDR2 reads SVGEGT. The CDR3 loop is CASSTQGHEQYF. The CDR3 DNA reads as TGTGCCAGCAGTACACAGGGGCACGAGCAGTACTTC.

V is TRBV28 and J is TRBJ2-5, with D possibly being TRBD1 (5 bases). This CDR3 has 11 amino acids. Germline CDR1 is MDHEN and CDR2 is SYDVKM. The V end was cut by 4 bases, the J end by 5 bases, with 5 bases between. In DNA, the CDR3 is TGTGCCAGCAGTTACAGGGAGACCCAGTACTTC. This codes for CASSYRETQYF.

This chain uses TRBV4-1 with TRBJ2-7; D is uncertain. The CDR3 has 13 amino acids. The germline V gene has CDR1 MGHRA and CDR2 YSYEKL. V lost 1 base to trimming and J lost 2 bases, with 6 bases between them. The CDR3 coding sequence is TGCGCCAGCAGCCAAGGTCAGGCCTACGAGCAGTACTTC. Protein sequence: CASSQGQAYEQYF.

The gene calls are TRBV24-1 and TRBJ1-2; TRBD1 agrees at 7 bases. CDR1 is KGHDR, CDR2 SFDVKD, per germline. The CDR3 extends over 13 amino acids. V shed 3 bases, J shed 10 bases, and the junction held 7 bases outside the gene matches. The CDR3 sequence is CATSDGTAAPYTF. The CDR3 coding sequence is TGTGCCACCAGTGATGGGACAGCCGCACCCTACACCTTC.

The gene calls are TRBV19 and TRBJ1-1, with 11 bases matching TRBD1. The CDR3 has 12 amino acids. With 10 bases clipped from V and 5 bases from J, the junction kept 3 bases outside the gene matches. Germline V gene lookup returns CDR1 LNHDA and CDR2 SQIVND (reference sequence). CDR3 protein: CATGTGGTEAFF. In DNA form, the CDR3 reads TGTGCCACCGGGACAGGGGGTACTGAAGCTTTCTTT.

V and J are TRBV7-3 and TRBJ2-1, with D tentatively TRBD2 (6 bases). V was clipped by 2 bases and J by 0 bases, with 11 bases between them. CDR1 is SGHTA and CDR2 is FQGTGA in the germline V gene. The CDR3 runs 16 residues. CDR3 bases: TGTGCCAGCAGCTTATGGGCGGGGACCTCCTACAATGAGCAGTTCTTC. This codes for CASSLWAGTSYNEQFF.

The chain links TRBV5-1 to TRBJ2-5, with no clear D. V lost 3 bases to trimming and J lost 4 bases, with 13 bases between them. The CDR3 length is 14 residues. Germline V gives CDR1 SGHRS, CDR2 YFSETQ. CDR3 amino acids: CASSSTKNGETQYF. DNA of the CDR3: TGCGCCAGCAGCTCAACTAAGAACGGAGAGACCCAGTACTTC.

The V gene is TRBV19, the J gene TRBJ2-3, with 10 nucleotides matching TRBD2. The CDR3 has 19 amino acids. Trimming at V came to 7 bases and at J to 1 base, leaving 17 bases not matched to a gene. Germline loops: CDR1 LNHDA, CDR2 SQIVND (reference sequence). CDR3 sequence reads: CASTQDAGSGGPRTDTQYF. Written as DNA, the CDR3 is TGTGCCAGTACCCAAGACGCGGGTAGCGGGGGGCCTCGCACAGATACGCAGTATTTT.

The rearrangement links TRBV30 to TRBJ1-1; maybe TRBD1 (6 bases). CDR3 length: 12 residues. V was pared by 3 bases and J by 11 bases, with 16 bases between. The V gene's germline CDR1 is GTSNPN and CDR2 SVGIG (reference sequence). CDR3 coding DNA: TGTGCCTGGAGAACAGGGCTCCCGCGGGCTTTCTTT. As protein: CAWRTGLPRAFF.

The chain carries TRBV5-6 and TRBJ1-4; D is possibly TRBD1 (6 bases). This CDR3 has 15 amino acids. V was cut by 7 bases and J by 9 bases, with 22 bases left in between. Germline CDR1 and CDR2: SGHDT and YYEEEE. The CDR3 sequence is CASHAELQGRKKLFF. DNA for the CDR3: TGTGCCAGCCACGCCGAATTACAGGGTCGGAAAAAACTGTTTTTT. Drawing the rest from reference TRBV5-6 and TRBJ1-4, the complete variable domain is DAGVTQSPTHLIKTRGQQVTLRCSPKSGHDTVSWYQQALGQGPQFIFQYYEEEERQRGNFPDRFSGHQFPNYSSELNVNALLLGDSALYLCASHAELQGRKKLFFGSGTQLSVL.

DNA for the CDR3: TGTGCCAGCAGCTTAGAGGGACTAGCGGGGATGGGGTTGACAGATACGCAGTATTTT. This sequence encodes CASSLEGLAGMGLTDTQYF. The chain combines TRBV13 with TRBJ2-3, with 13 positions matching TRBD2. Germline lookup yields CDR1 PRHDT and CDR2 FYEKMQ (reference sequence). Unmatched junction bases numbered 10, after V lost 1 base and J lost 3 bases. CDR3 length equals 19 residues.

The sample holds one count of this clone. This rearrangement joins TRBV6-2 or TRBV6-3 to TRBJ1-5; 9 positions agree with TRBD1. Germline CDR1 is MNHEY and CDR2 is SVGEGT. The CDR3 sequence is 14 residues long. The V and J ends lost 4 bases and 6 bases, in that order; junction bases with no gene match: 4. The CDR3 protein is CASSFTGGSQPQHF. Here the CDR3 DNA reads TGTGCCAGCAGTTTTACAGGGGGCTCTCAGCCCCAGCATTTT.

This clone appeared once. The chain has TRBV6-2 or TRBV6-3 and TRBJ1-1; D is possibly TRBD1 (6 bases). Germline CDR1 MNHEY, CDR2 SVGEGT. The ends were cut back, 0 bases at V and 0 bases at J, with 11 bases in the middle. This CDR3 is built from 16 residues. The CDR3 spells CASSYSFRGMNTEAFF. For the CDR3, the DNA is TGTGCCAGCAGTTACTCTTTCAGGGGAATGAACACTGAAGCTTTCTTT.

This clone was recorded once. J is TRBJ1-1 and V is TRBV11-3; D unclear. Trimming took off 3 bases at V and 4 bases at J, with 12 bases between the two ends. Germline assignment: CDR1 SGHNT and CDR2 YENEEA. The CDR3 consists of 14 residues. The CDR3 here is CASSFWEESTEAFF. In DNA form, the CDR3 reads TGTGCCAGCAGCTTTTGGGAGGAAAGCACTGAAGCTTTCTTT.